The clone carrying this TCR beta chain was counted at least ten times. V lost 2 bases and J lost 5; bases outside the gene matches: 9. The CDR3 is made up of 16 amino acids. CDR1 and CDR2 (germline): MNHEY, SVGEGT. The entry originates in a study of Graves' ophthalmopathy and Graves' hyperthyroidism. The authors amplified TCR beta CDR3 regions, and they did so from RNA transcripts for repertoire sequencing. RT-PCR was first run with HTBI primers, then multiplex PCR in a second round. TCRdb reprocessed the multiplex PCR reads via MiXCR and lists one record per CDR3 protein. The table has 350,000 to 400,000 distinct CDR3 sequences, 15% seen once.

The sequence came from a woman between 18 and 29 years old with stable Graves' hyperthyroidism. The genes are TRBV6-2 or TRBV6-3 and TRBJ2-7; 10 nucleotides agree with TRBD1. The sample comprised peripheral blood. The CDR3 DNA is TGTGCCAGCAGTTACCGGCTCCGGGACAGGGGACACGAGCAGTACTTC. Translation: CASSYRLRDRGHEQYF.